The clone carrying this T cell receptor beta chain occurred once. Its matching antigen is unknown. The table came from immunoSEQ multiplex PCR; TCRdb's copy has only in-frame clones and leaves some out. The sample lists nearly 95,000 clones, 90% to 95% occurring once. The data belong to a study of siplizumab effects on memory and regulatory T cells. Notes on the study in general: Suppressive activity of Tregs proliferating in siplizumab cultures remained unconfirmed.

The germline CDR1 and CDR2 sequences are SGHRS and YFSETQ. The V and J ends lost 0 bases and 4 bases respectively, with 2 bases between them. This CDR3 spans 13 amino acids. The V gene is TRBV5-1, the J gene TRBJ1-6; no definite D call. Sequencing input: non-Treg CD4+ T cells sorted from blood. The receptor's source is a human donor in good health. The CDR3 reads CASSLAYNSPLHF. The DNA of the CDR3 is TGCGCCAGCAGCTTGGCGTATAATTCACCCCTCCACTTT.